This T cell receptor beta chain was captured by sequencing in a study of T-cell reconstitution after alpha-beta-depleted transplantation in children (dated by TCRdb to the mid-2010s). Turning to the overall study: T-cell immune reconstitution after TCRalphabeta/CD19-depleted allogeneic hematopoietic cell transplantation in children was quantitatively tracked in the study by means of TCR repertoire profiling. Broader findings and caveats from the paper: In some patients, the high TCRbeta diversity seen at day 60 was put down to recipient T cells and intrathymic progenitors that had survived conditioning. The apparently early alphabetaT-cell count recovery about two months after transplant was reportedly dependent on only several hundred rapidly expanded clones derived from non-depleted graft cells. Hyperexpanded clone frequencies declined over subsequent months; after one year, T-cell counts and TCRbeta diversity were mostly attributed to newly produced T cells.

In its sample, this clonotype was seen many times. This clone's antigen is unknown. Per-nucleotide qualities are absent, and no much larger clonotype sits a single base away. CDR1 SGHRS and CDR2 YFSETQ were looked up in the germline V gene. Trimming at the junction amounts to 0 bases on V and 2 bases on J, and the germline ends lie 6 bases apart. CDR3 length: 15 amino acids, cysteine to phenylalanine. The read is trimmed to its CDR3 DNA, 45 bases read in frame from base 1. The treatment or condition label corresponds to: allogeneic hematopoietic cell transplantation with graft depleted of TCRalphabeta T cells and CD19 B cells. TCRalphabeta/CD19-depleted allogeneic hematopoietic cell grafts were given to the transplant recipients, all of whom were children. Libraries were prepared through PCR. The run used an Illumina HiSeq 2500. Molecular barcoding was employed in the preparation of TCR libraries, with unique molecular identifiers being used to normalize TCRbeta repertoire quantification. TCRdb itself trimmed the public reads at Q25 with fastp, ran MiXCR and retained productive beta chains. Duplicate CDR3 protein sequences are folded into a single record with the most common DNA and genes. In this sample the table shows a few hundred thousand distinct CDR3 sequences, 9.5% to 13% of which occur a single time. Jointly, the top ten make up around a quarter of the sample.

This material consisted of peripheral blood, taken 180 days after TCRalphabeta/CD19-depleted stem cell transplant. The chain is assembled from TRBV5-1 and TRBJ2-6, with the D gene not confidently named. The TCR sequence derives from a male patient aged 2 to 9 who had a stem cell transplant for chronic granulomatous disease, so the T cells may come from the graft donor. CDR3 sequence: CASSLVEAGANVLTF. Read as DNA, the sequence is TGCGCCAGCAGCTTGGTTGAGGCTGGGGCCAACGTCCTGACTTTC.